This T cell receptor beta chain was sequenced during a study of blood T cell repertoires in COVID-19. The CDR3 is 14 amino acids. Trimming removed 5 bases at V and 8 bases at J, with 18 bases between. CDR1 SGHTA and CDR2 FQGTGA come from the germline V gene. TCRdb keeps only in-frame clones here, not all; method: immunoSEQ multiplex PCR. Of tens of thousands of clones in the sample, roughly 84% were seen once. The sequenced material came from peripheral blood. This TCR was sampled from a man aged 80 or over with COVID-19, enrolled during active disease. The V and J genes are TRBV7-3 and TRBJ1-2; D remains ambiguous. For the CDR3, the DNA is TGTGCCAGCAGCCCAAGCGGGCAGAGAGGCGGCTACACCTTC. It specifies CASSPSGQRGGYTF.